This TCR beta chain was captured by sequencing in a study of T cell responses to AZD1222 COVID-19 vaccine. This CDR3 spans 15 amino acids. V lost 6 bases and J lost 3, with 18 bases in between. The V gene's germline CDR1 is SGHTA and CDR2 FQGNSA. This clone was picked up one time. Its target is unknown. Whole-study findings and limits: It should be noted that donors were predominantly white British and more often female, and clonal diversity was possibly underestimated. Recipients of AZD1222 seropositive at baseline numbered only 6 or 7.

Clones were read by immunoSEQ multiplex PCR, and TCRdb kept only the in-frame ones, dropping some. The sample consists of 100,000 to 150,000 clones, more than 85% of them appearing once. This receptor was identified in an adult in good health. The sequencing used peripheral blood, collected on day 0 of AZD1222 vaccination. The chain combines TRBV7-2 with TRBJ2-7, with D possibly matching TRBD2 (6 bases). The CDR3 region has the DNA TGTGCCAGCAGTTTTAGCGGTCTACCCCACTACGAGCAGTACTTC. Its protein product is CASSFSGLPHYEQYF.